This TCR beta chain was retrieved from a study of blood T cell repertoires in COVID-19. Background on the study: The study counted Cohort 3 donors as recovered given two negative PCRs, clearance, or symptom resolution.

Germline lookup yields CDR1 MDHEN and CDR2 SYDVKM. This CDR3 is built from 13 residues. The V end lost 8 bases, the J end lost 4 bases, and 9 bases lay between the germline ends. Some clones are missing from TCRdb's copy, which holds only in-frame ones; the method was immunoSEQ multiplex PCR. This table holds some 180,000 clones, 70% to 90% found once. This rearrangement joins TRBV28 to TRBJ1-6; D possibly corresponds to TRBD1 (6 bases). The sequenced material came from PBMCs or T cells enriched from blood (not recorded which). The TCR comes from a woman in her thirties or forties in a cohort exposed to, infected with or recovered from COVID-19 (not recorded which). In DNA form, the CDR3 reads TGTGCCAGCGGACAGCGGTATAATTCACCCCTCCACTTT. Translated, it gives CASGQRYNSPLHF.